This T cell receptor (beta chain) was found in a study of shared clonotypes between healthy human individuals. Deletions cut 5 bases from V and 4 bases from J, with 15 bases between. Germline lookup yields CDR1 MNHEY and CDR2 SMNVEV (reference sequence). This CDR3 is 15 amino acids long. Sequencing was performed with immunoSEQ multiplex PCR; in TCRdb, only in-frame clones are kept and a portion is missing. The data show fewer than 1.8 million clones, with 98% seen just once and over 0.3% held by the top ten. The source material was naive CD4+ T cells sorted from blood. The subset here: CD45RA+ positively selected. The receptor's source is a man aged 25 to 45 in good health. The chain is built from TRBV27 and TRBJ1-5, with D possibly matching TRBD1 (5 bases). DNA for the CDR3: TGTGCCAGCAGTCCCACCCGGGACGTTAATCAGCCCCAGCATTTT. Translating gives CASSPTRDVNQPQHF.